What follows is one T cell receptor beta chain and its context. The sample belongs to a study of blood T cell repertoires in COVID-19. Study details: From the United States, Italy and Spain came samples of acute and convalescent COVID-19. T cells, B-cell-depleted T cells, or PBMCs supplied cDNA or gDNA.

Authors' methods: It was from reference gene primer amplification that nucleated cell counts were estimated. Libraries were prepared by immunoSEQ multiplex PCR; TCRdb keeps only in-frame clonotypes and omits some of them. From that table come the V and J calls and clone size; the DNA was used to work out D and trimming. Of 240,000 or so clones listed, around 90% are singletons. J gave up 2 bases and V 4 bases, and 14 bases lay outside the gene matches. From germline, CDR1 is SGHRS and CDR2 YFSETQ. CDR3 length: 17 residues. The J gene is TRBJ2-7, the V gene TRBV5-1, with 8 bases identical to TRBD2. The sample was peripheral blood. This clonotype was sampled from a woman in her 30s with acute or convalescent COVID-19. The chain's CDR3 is CASSPGGGRTQTYEQYF. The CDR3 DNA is TGCGCCAGCAGCCCCGGGGGGGGTAGAACTCAGACCTACGAGCAGTACTTC.